Listed here are 15 T cell receptor beta chains from one sample, sequenced in a study of patients and donors after allogeneic stem cell transplantation. TCRdb reprocessed the RT-PCR reads with MiXCR, giving one entry per CDR3 protein. The top ten clones hold around 6% of a sample with about 960,000 distinct CDR3 sequences, about a sixth of them seen once. The specimen sequenced was blood, either unsorted or a sorted T cell fraction (not recorded which). Receptors originate from a human donor who was either an allogeneic HSCT recipient or a stem cell or donor lymphocyte infusion donor (not recorded which). It is not recorded whose cells these are; they may come from a transplant donor.

To note about this clonotype: The junction departs from germline at one end; a sequencing error may be responsible. The chain uses TRBV6-5 and TRBJ2-7; D tentatively reads TRBD1 or TRBD2 (5 bases each). Germline V gene sequence: CDR1 MNHEY, CDR2 SVGAGI. The CDR3 covers 11 residues. The CDR3 is CASSTGTATIF. The DNA of the CDR3 is TGTGCCAGCAGTACTGGGACGGCCACGATCTTC.

The V and J genes are TRBV10-3 and TRBJ1-6, with 10 bases aligning to TRBD1. This CDR3 is built from 15 residues. Germline V gene sequence: CDR1 ENHRY, CDR2 SYGVKD. Germline trimming cut 6 bases from V and 10 bases from J; bases unmatched to any gene: 9. The chain's CDR3 is CAISPGTGDGSPLHF. The CDR3 DNA reads as TGTGCCATCAGCCCCGGGACAGGGGACGGGTCACCCCTCCACTTT.

This clonotype has at least ten counts. The V call is TRBV29-1, the J call TRBJ1-3; D gene ambiguous. The CDR3 runs 11 residues. Per germline, CDR1 SQVTM and CDR2 ANQGSEA. The CDR3 protein is CSVPLQDTIYF. The CDR3, as DNA: TGCAGTGTCCCCCTCCAGGACACCATATATTTT.

V usage is TRBV27 and J usage is TRBJ1-1; D gene uncertain. V was clipped by 1 base and J by 5 bases, with 14 bases between them. The CDR3 spans 15 residues. Looked up from germline, CDR1 is MNHEY and CDR2 is SMNVEV (reference sequence). CDR3 in DNA: TGTGCCAGCAGTTTATATTTGGGGAGGTTGACTGAAGCTTTCTTT. This sequence encodes CASSLYLGRLTEAFF.

The V gene is TRBV9, the J gene TRBJ2-5; D is uncertain. The ends were cut back, 0 bases at V and 1 base at J, with 10 bases in the middle. The CDR3 has 15 amino acids. Germline-derived CDR1 and CDR2 are SGDLS and YYNGEE. As DNA, the CDR3 is TGTGCCAGCAGCGTAGATTTTAGGGTCCAAGAGACCCAGTACTTC. This sequence encodes CASSVDFRVQETQYF.

This clonotype was picked up a small number of times. V is TRBV20-1 and J is TRBJ1-1; D possibly corresponds to TRBD1 (6 bases). This CDR3 is 15 amino acids long. Germline CDR1 is DFQATT and CDR2 is SNEGSKA (reference sequence). V was pared by 1 base and J by 2 bases, with 14 bases between. CDR3 protein: CSARVGGGKNTEAFF. For the CDR3, the DNA is TGCAGTGCTAGAGTGGGAGGGGGAAAAAACACTGAAGCTTTCTTT.

The sample holds a few counts of this clonotype. This sequence joins TRBV6-2 or TRBV6-3 and TRBJ2-3; D is perhaps TRBD2 (6 bases). This CDR3 has 17 residues. Germline V gene sequence: CDR1 MNHEY, CDR2 SVGEGT. With 3 bases removed from V and 6 bases from J, the gap between germline ends came to 22 bases. CDR3: CASSYPAGSDVWDTQYF. In nucleotides, the CDR3 is TGTGCCAGCAGTTATCCGGCGGGGTCAGATGTATGGGATACGCAGTATTTT.

This clonotype has more than one count but fewer than ten. This rearrangement joins TRBV12-3 or TRBV12-4 to TRBJ1-2, with D possibly TRBD1 on 5 matching bases. The CDR3 extends over 14 amino acids. Trimming took 4 bases from V and 8 from J, leaving 17 bases between them. The chain's CDR3 is CASSSGPRGSGYTF. The CDR3 nucleotides read TGTGCCAGCAGTTCGGGACCAAGGGGAAGCGGCTACACCTTC.

The rearrangement joins TRBV30 to TRBJ1-1, with D possibly matching TRBD1 (5 bases). CDR1 and CDR2 (germline): GTSNPN, SVGIG (reference sequence). The CDR3 spans 13 residues. The V gene lost 2 bases and the J gene lost 1 base, with 8 bases spanning the gap. CDR3 protein: CAWSTGPNTEAFF. The CDR3, as DNA: TGTGCCTGGAGTACAGGTCCGAACACTGAAGCTTTCTTT. The complete variable domain, with remaining parts taken from reference TRBV30 and TRBJ1-1, reads SQTIHQWPATLVQPVGSPLSLECTVEGTSNPNLYWYRQAAGRGLQLLFYSVGIGQISSEVPQNLSASRPQDRQFILSSKKLLLSDSGFYLCAWSTGPNTEAFFGQGTRLTVV.

This clonotype has a handful of counts. V and J are TRBV6-1 and TRBJ2-6; a possible D gene is TRBD2 (5 bases). V was clipped by 6 bases and J by 2 bases, with 8 bases between them. The CDR3 contains 14 residues. Germline V gene data show CDR1 as MNHNS and CDR2 as SASEGT. Written as DNA, the CDR3 is TGTGCCAGCAGGAGGGTTGCTGGGGCCAACGTCCTGACTTTC. It yields the protein CASRRVAGANVLTF.

The chain employs TRBV11-2 and TRBJ2-5; 8 bases are a match to TRBD1. V lost 5 bases, J lost 1 base, and 12 bases stayed unmatched. Looked up from germline, CDR1 is SGHAT and CDR2 is FQNNGV. This CDR3 region has 17 residues. This CDR3 reads CASSRSRGRIIQETQYF. The CDR3 DNA is TGTGCCAGCAGCAGATCCAGGGGGCGGATTATCCAAGAGACCCAGTACTTC.

The rearrangement joins TRBV10-3 to TRBJ1-2; TRBD1 matches 10 bases. Germline V CDR1 and CDR2: ENHRY, SYGVKD. The junction had 9 bases not matched to a gene; V was cut back by 7 bases and J by 7 bases. The CDR3 has 14 amino acids. In DNA, the CDR3 is TGTGCCATCAACCCGGGACAGGGGTTGCGTGGCTACACCTTC. It encodes CAINPGQGLRGYTF.

This clonotype was seen a handful of times. V and J are TRBV11-2 and TRBJ2-3; 7 nucleotides align to TRBD2. The CDR3 is 18 residues long. The germline V gene has CDR1 SGHAT and CDR2 FQNNGV. Trimming removed 6 bases from V and 4 bases from J; junction bases left unmatched: 19. Here the CDR3 reads CASRKTTSGRAGADTQYF. The CDR3 DNA reads as TGTGCCAGCAGGAAAACGACATCGGGCAGGGCGGGAGCAGATACGCAGTATTTT.

Ten or more counts support this clonotype. The V gene is TRBV20-1, the J gene TRBJ2-7, with D maybe TRBD1 (5 bases). CDR1 and CDR2 from the germline V gene are DFQATT and SNEGSKA (reference sequence). This CDR3 has 14 amino acids. V was shortened by 1 base and J by 4 bases, with 14 bases between the two germline ends. CDR3 bases: TGCAGTGCTAGAGGGAAGGCAGGGTGGTACGAGCAGTACTTC. This encodes CSARGKAGWYEQYF.

The chain is built from TRBV9 and TRBJ2-1; D is perhaps TRBD1 or TRBD2 (6 bases each). Per germline, CDR1 SGDLS and CDR2 YYNGEE. This CDR3 comprises 14 residues. V was shortened by 4 bases and J by 6 bases, with 14 bases between the two germline ends. In nucleotides, the CDR3 is TGTGCCAGCAGCCCGGGGGCTCTCCGCAATGAGCAGTTCTTC. Encoded protein: CASSPGALRNEQFF.